One and the same sample provided the 10 T cell receptor beta chains below, sequenced in a study of CD8+ T cells in alopecia areata. RNA extraction was followed by reverse transcription into cDNA, which acted as the sequencing template. Profiled with immunoSEQ multiplex PCR; TCRdb holds only in-frame clones, not every one. The data hold approximately 150,000 clones, with about three fifths observed a single time. The sequenced sample consisted of CD4+ T cells sorted from blood. These receptors originate from a human donor in good health.

This clone was recorded a few times. The V and J genes are TRBV6-5 and TRBJ2-6; TRBD1 agrees at 9 bases. The germline gives CDR1 MNHEY, CDR2 SVGAGI. The CDR3 is made up of 15 amino acids. Trimming cost V 5 bases and J 4 bases; bases outside gene matches: 3. In nucleotides, the CDR3 is TGTGCCAGCAGTGGGGACAGGGCCGGGGCCAACGTCCTGACTTTC. Amino acids: CASSGDRAGANVLTF.

This clone was found a few times. Other nucleotide sequences in the sample specify the same CDR3. This sequence joins TRBV29-1 and TRBJ2-5; possibly TRBD2 for D (5 bases). Per germline, CDR1 SQVTM and CDR2 ANQGSEA. V lost 3 bases and J 5 bases, leaving 13 bases between the germline ends. The CDR3 sequence is 13 residues long. CDR3 sequence: CSVDRGNRETQYF. The CDR3 DNA reads TGCAGCGTTGATCGGGGTAACCGGGAGACCCAGTACTTC.

V usage is TRBV2 and J usage is TRBJ1-4; possible D gene TRBD1, 6 bases. The germline V and J ends were trimmed by 0 bases and 7 bases, with 9 bases remaining between them. Germline V lookup: CDR1 SNHLY, CDR2 FYNNEI. The CDR3 has 14 amino acids. The CDR3 here is CASSEALGGEKLFF. As DNA, the CDR3 is TGTGCCAGCAGTGAAGCGCTAGGGGGTGAAAAACTGTTTTTT.

The rearrangement uses TRBV5-6 and TRBJ2-5; D unresolved. This CDR3 is built from 14 residues. The V and J ends lost 4 bases and 4 bases respectively, with 14 bases between them. In germline, CDR1 is SGHDT, CDR2 YYEEEE. CDR3: CASSGRAVAETQYF. CDR3 in DNA: TGTGCCAGCAGCGGTCGGGCCGTAGCAGAGACCCAGTACTTC.

This clone was counted only a few times. The chain couples TRBV25-1 to TRBJ2-1, with 8 bases identical to TRBD2. The CDR3 contains 12 residues. Germline CDR1 reads MGHDK; CDR2 reads SYGVNS. The J segment lost 10 bases and the V segment lost 2 bases, leaving 1 base of the junction unmatched. The CDR3 bases are TGTGCCAGCAGTGAACTAGCGGGCGAGCAGTTCTTC. Translation: CASSELAGEQFF.

This clone was counted between two and nine times. V usage is TRBV29-1 and J usage is TRBJ2-2, with D possibly being TRBD2 (7 bases). CDR1 and CDR2 (germline): SQVTM, ANQGSEA. The V and J ends lost 4 bases and 4 bases respectively, with 13 bases between them. The CDR3 loop spans 14 amino acids. CDR3 loop: CSVVAGAGTGELFF. CDR3 in DNA: TGCAGCGTTGTCGCGGGGGCTGGCACCGGGGAGCTGTTTTTT.

Only one count was recorded for this clone. The gene calls are TRBV19 and TRBJ2-6; D ambiguous. V lost 6 bases, J lost 0 bases, and 3 bases lay in between. This CDR3 has 13 amino acids. Germline V gene lookup returns CDR1 LNHDA and CDR2 SQIVND (reference sequence). In DNA, the CDR3 is TGTGCCAGTAGCAGCTCTGGGGCCAACGTCCTGACTTTC. Protein product: CASSSSGANVLTF.

This clone was counted a few times. V gene TRBV6-1 combines with J gene TRBJ1-4, with D unclear. CDR3 size: 13 residues. V shed 6 bases and J shed 4 bases, with 9 bases lying between them. Germline V gene sequence: CDR1 MNHNS, CDR2 SASEGT. CDR3 in DNA: TGTGCCAGCAGGAATGGTATTAATGAAAAACTGTTTTTT. Protein: CASRNGINEKLFF.

This clone was recorded a few times. The chain uses TRBV6-6 and TRBJ1-1; TRBD1 is a possible D gene (6 bases). V lost 8 bases, J lost 3 bases, and 19 bases lay in between. Germline assignment: CDR1 MNHNY and CDR2 SVGAGI (reference sequence). CDR3 size: 15 residues. The CDR3 loop reads CASRGQPRSDTEAFF. The CDR3 DNA follows: TGTGCCAGCCGCGGACAGCCACGGTCTGACACTGAAGCTTTCTTT.

This rearrangement joins TRBV30 to TRBJ2-5, with D unclear. Germline V CDR1 and CDR2: GTSNPN, SVGIG (reference sequence). V dropped 3 bases and J dropped 6 bases, with 17 bases sitting between them. This CDR3 has 14 amino acids. CDR3 nucleotides: TGTGCCTGGAGGGCTGTCCCCCTAAGCAAGACCCAGTACTTC. Translating gives CAWRAVPLSKTQYF.